This TCR beta chain originates from a study of response to subunit inactivated influenza vaccine. Study outcomes and limitations: Each seasonal flu vaccination may recruit only limited new T cells, authors suggested.

TCRdb called the RT-PCR reads again in MiXCR, with one record for every CDR3 protein. The sample lists about 650,000 distinct CDR3 sequences, roughly 14% occurring once. V dropped 6 bases and J dropped 6; count of bases not matched to a gene: 10. CDR1 and CDR2 from the germline V gene are SQVTM and ANQGSEA. The CDR3 spans 14 residues. This clonotype was counted only a few times. What it recognizes is unknown. The sample here was PBMCs from blood, taken roughly 12 days after vaccination. The receptor was derived from a man aged 50 to 59 who received an inactivated influenza vaccine. J is TRBJ2-1 and V is TRBV29-1; TRBD2 agrees at 8 bases. The DNA for the CDR3 is TGCAGCGTCGTTAGCGGGAAAGCTTTCAATGAGCAGTTCTTC. Protein: CSVVSGKAFNEQFF.